The rows below give T cell receptor beta chains drawn from one sample of a study of technical replicates of blood from a few donors. The repertoire was sequenced with immunoSEQ multiplex PCR; TCRdb's copy has only in-frame clones and lacks some. The table lists approximately 82,000 clones, 91% of them singletons. The sequencing input was T cells isolated from PBMCs. The receptors were gathered from a human donor in good health. Some clones in this sample may be carry-over from other donors' samples. CDR3s include the opening cysteine and the closing phenylalanine or tryptophan. The D gene is left open where the match is weak. The size entry is marked missing in some rows and otherwise reads once, few, many or a size class.

j_call clone_size v_call d_call cdr3_nt cdr3_aa
TRBJ2-1 . TRBV19 . TGTGCCAGTAGTTTCGACGGAGACAATGAGCAGTTCTTC CASSFDGDNEQFF
TRBJ2-2 . TRBV5-1 TRBD2 TGCGCCAGCAGCTTGTGGCCTAGCGGGAGGAGGACCGAGGAGCTGTTTTTT CASSLWPSGRRTEELFF
TRBJ2-3 . TRBV29-1 TRBD1 TGCAGCGTTGGAGGGGGACAGGGAACGCAGTATTTT CSVGGGQGTQYF
TRBJ2-5 . TRBV5-1 TRBD2 TGCGCCAGCAGCACAAGCGGGAGGCAAAAAGAGACCCAGTACTTC CASSTSGRQKETQYF
TRBJ1-2 . TRBV5-1 TRBD1 TGCGCCAGCAGCCACGACAGGGCAGCCCATGGCTACACCTTC CASSHDRAAHGYTF
TRBJ1-2 . TRBV5-1 . TGCGCCAGCAGCTTGTTTTCAGAAGCTAACTATGGCTACACCTTC CASSLFSEANYGYTF
TRBJ1-2 . TRBV28 TRBD1 TGTGCCAGCAGTTTAGAACCGGGACAGATATATGGCTACACCTTC CASSLEPGQIYGYTF
TRBJ2-4 . TRBV6-4 . TGTGCCAGCAGTGTCTTAGCTGATTGGACCAAAAACATTCAGTACTTC CASSVLADWTKNIQYF
TRBJ1-1 . TRBV19 . TGTGCCAGTGGAGACAGGCCTCCTTCGAACACTGAAGCTTTCTTT CASGDRPPSNTEAFF
TRBJ2-5 . TRBV6-1 TRBD2 TGTGCCAGCAGTGTACTAGCGGGAGTAGTTAGGGAGACCCAGTACTTC CASSVLAGVVRETQYF
TRBJ1-1 . TRBV19 . TGTGCCAGTAGTACTCGGGAACAGCTGAACACTGAAGCTTTCTTT CASSTREQLNTEAFF
TRBJ1-1 . TRBV6-6 . TGTGCCAGCAGGCAAGGACAAAGGAACACTGAAGCTTTCTTT CASRQGQRNTEAFF
TRBJ1-3 . TRBV19 . TGTGCCAGTAGTATCAGCTTGGGCACTGGAAACACCATATATTTT CASSISLGTGNTIYF
TRBJ2-7 once TRBV3-1/TRBV3-2 . TGTGCCAGCAGCCCCCCGTGGTACTTC CASSPPWYF
TRBJ1-5 . TRBV10-3 . TGTGCCATCAGTGGGGGAAGGGAGCGCAATCAGCCCCAGCATTTT CAISGGRERNQPQHF
TRBJ1-1 few TRBV21-1 . TGTGCCAGCAGCCTACGGGACAGGGGAAACACTGAAGCTTTCTTT CASSLRDRGNTEAFF
TRBJ1-5 . TRBV21-1 . TGTGCCAGCAGCAGGAGGAGGACAGGGGGCGAACAGCCCCAGCATTTT CASSRRRTGGEQPQHF
TRBJ2-2 once TRBV2 TRBD2 TGTGCCAGCAGGACTAGCGGGAGGACAAACACCGGGGAGCTGTTTTTT CASRTSGRTNTGELFF
TRBJ1-5 . TRBV15 . TGTGCCACCAGCAGAGAAGGAGATCAGCCCCAGCATTTT CATSREGDQPQHF
TRBJ1-6 . TRBV11-2 . TGTGCCAGCAGCTTATTTACAGATAATTCACCCCTCCACTTT CASSLFTDNSPLHF
TRBJ1-4 . TRBV5-4 . TGTGCCAGCAGCCTCGGGGCAACTAATGAAAAACTGTTTTTT CASSLGATNEKLFF
TRBJ1-2 . TRBV27 TRBD1 TGTGCCAGCAGTTTATCGGGACAGGGCTATGGCTACACCTTC CASSLSGQGYGYTF
TRBJ2-1 . TRBV11-1 TRBD1 TGTGCCAGCAGCACAGGGCCCGGGACAGGAGCCAATGAGCAGTTCTTC CASSTGPGTGANEQFF
TRBJ2-1 . TRBV19 . TGTGCCAGTAGTATAGCAGACTACAATGAGCAGTTCTTC CASSIADYNEQFF
TRBJ2-7 once TRBV7-9 . TGTGCCAGCAGTCCTGGGCCCTACGAGCAGTACTTC CASSPGPYEQYF
TRBJ2-5 . TRBV28 TRBD2 TGTGCCAGCAGTTTCCCTGGGACTAGCTCAGAGACCCAGTACTTC CASSFPGTSSETQYF
TRBJ2-7 . TRBV9 TRBD2 TGTGCCAGCAGCGCGGGCGGTGGGACTATAGGCTACGAGCAGTACTTC CASSAGGGTIGYEQYF
TRBJ2-7 . TRBV2 TRBD1 TGTGCCAGCAGTGAGACAGGGGTATACGAGCAGTACTTC CASSETGVYEQYF
TRBJ2-7 . TRBV9 TRBD2 TGTGCCAGCAGCCAAAGCGGGAGGCCGGGGGAGCAGTACTTC CASSQSGRPGEQYF
TRBJ2-7 . TRBV15 . TGTGCCACCAGCAGGAGCTCCTACGAGCAGTACTTC CATSRSSYEQYF
TRBJ2-5 . TRBV5-1 . TGCGCCAGCAGCCCCCGACTCCGAAGAACCGGCAACCAAGAGACCCAGTACTTC CASSPRLRRTGNQETQYF
TRBJ2-3 once TRBV7-2 TRBD1 TGTGCCAGCAGCTTCAGGGGGCGCGGGCAGTATTTT CASSFRGRGQYF
TRBJ2-7 . TRBV10-1 . TGCGCCAGCAGTGAAAAGGGGTACGAGCAGTACTTC CASSEKGYEQYF
TRBJ1-2 . TRBV13 . TGTGCCAGCAGCTCCCAGGGGACCTATGGCTACACCTTC CASSSQGTYGYTF
TRBJ1-2 . TRBV11-2 . TGTGCCAGCAGCTTAGATCTAGGCAATGGCTACACCTTC CASSLDLGNGYTF
TRBJ2-3 . TRBV5-1 . TGCGCCAGCACCTCGGGGGTGACCCGCACAGATACGCAGTATTTT CASTSGVTRTDTQYF
TRBJ2-1 . TRBV9 . TGTGCCAGCAGCCCCGACTTACACCCCTACAATGAGCAGTTCTTC CASSPDLHPYNEQFF
TRBJ2-3 . TRBV5-4 TRBD2 TGTGCCAGCAGCTCGACTAGCGGGAGTGGCGGTACGCAGTATTTT CASSSTSGSGGTQYF
TRBJ2-1 . TRBV5-1 TRBD1 TGCGCCAGCAGCTTGGGAGGGGGCAGGGACAATGAGCAGTTCTTC CASSLGGGRDNEQFF
TRBJ1-2 . TRBV20-1 . TGCAGTGCTAGAGGCTTGGAGGGCTACACCTTC CSARGLEGYTF
TRBJ1-4 few TRBV19 . TGTGCCAGTAGGCGGGAAAAACTGTTTTTT CASRREKLFF
TRBJ1-5 . TRBV30 TRBD1 TGTGCCGGATCATACGGGACAGGGGTTTCTCAGCCCCAGCATTTT CAGSYGTGVSQPQHF
TRBJ2-5 . TRBV27 . TGTGCCAGCAGTAATAGAGGGACCCAGTACTTC CASSNRGTQYF
TRBJ1-1 few TRBV28 . TGTGCCAGCAGTTTAGGCACAGAAAACACTGAAGCTTTCTTT CASSLGTENTEAFF
TRBJ2-1 . TRBV2 . TGTGCCAGCCAATTAGCGGAGGACAATGAGCAGTTCTTC CASQLAEDNEQFF
TRBJ2-1 . TRBV19 . TGTGCCAGTAGTATATCTAGCGCAAATGAGCAGTTCTTC CASSISSANEQFF
TRBJ1-4 . TRBV4-1 . TGCGCCAGCAGCCAGGAGGGAATAAGAGGCGAAAAACTGTTTTTT CASSQEGIRGEKLFF
TRBJ1-1 once TRBV7-3 . TGTGCCAGCAGCTTAAATGGAGGGGTGAACACTGAAGCTTTCTTT CASSLNGGVNTEAFF
TRBJ1-5 few TRBV7-2 . TGTGCCAGCAGCCCAACGGTAAATCAGCCCCAGCATTTT CASSPTVNQPQHF
TRBJ2-1 . TRBV11-2 TRBD2 TGTGCCAGCAGCTTGGGGGTAGCGGGAGTCGGTGAGCAGTTCTTC CASSLGVAGVGEQFF
TRBJ1-1 . TRBV7-9 . TGTGCCAGCAGCTTATTATCGGGTTTCGAAGCTTTCTTT CASSLLSGFEAFF
TRBJ1-2 . TRBV28 . TGTGCCAGCAGTTTACCAACGACAGCCAACTATGGCTACACCTTC CASSLPTTANYGYTF
TRBJ2-1 once TRBV6-1 . TGTGCCAGCAGTGAAGGGACTACAGTAATTTATGAGCAGTTCTTC CASSEGTTVIYEQFF
TRBJ1-1 . TRBV10-3 . TGTGCCATAGGATGGGGGGCTGAAGCTTTCTTT CAIGWGAEAFF
TRBJ2-7 . TRBV19 TRBD2 TGTGCCAGTAGTATGGAGCGGGAGGTTTCCTACGAGCAGTACTTC CASSMEREVSYEQYF